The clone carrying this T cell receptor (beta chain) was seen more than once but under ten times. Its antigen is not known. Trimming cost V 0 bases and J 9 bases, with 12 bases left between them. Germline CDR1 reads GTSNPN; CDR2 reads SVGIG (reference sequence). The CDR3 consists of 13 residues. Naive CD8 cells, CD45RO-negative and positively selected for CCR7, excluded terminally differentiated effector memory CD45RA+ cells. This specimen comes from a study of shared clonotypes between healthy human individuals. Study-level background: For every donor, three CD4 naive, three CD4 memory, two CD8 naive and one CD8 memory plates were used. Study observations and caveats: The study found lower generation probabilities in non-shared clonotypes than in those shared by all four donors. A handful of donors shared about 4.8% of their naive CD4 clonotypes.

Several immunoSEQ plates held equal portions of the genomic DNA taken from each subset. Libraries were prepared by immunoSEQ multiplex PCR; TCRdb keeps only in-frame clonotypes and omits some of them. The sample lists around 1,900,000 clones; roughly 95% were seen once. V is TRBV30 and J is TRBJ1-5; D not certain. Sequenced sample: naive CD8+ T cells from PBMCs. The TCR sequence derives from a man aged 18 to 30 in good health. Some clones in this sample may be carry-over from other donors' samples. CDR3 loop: CAWSVTAGGPQHF. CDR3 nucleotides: TGTGCCTGGAGTGTTACGGCAGGCGGGCCCCAGCATTTT.